The entry below describes one T cell receptor beta chain. The data were taken from a study of patients and donors after allogeneic stem cell transplantation. Using its own MiXCR run on the RT-PCR reads, TCRdb lists one record per CDR3 protein. This table has approximately 160,000 distinct CDR3 sequences, approximately 30% appearing once. CDR1 is SGHRS and CDR2 is YFSETQ in the germline V gene. Trimming took 1 base from V and 5 from J, leaving 4 bases between them. The CDR3 runs to 12 residues. This TCR came from a human donor who was either an allogeneic HSCT recipient or a stem cell or donor lymphocyte infusion donor (not recorded which). It is not recorded whose cells these are; they may come from a transplant donor. The chain has TRBV5-1 and TRBJ2-1; D not certain. The sequencing sample was made of blood, either unsorted or a sorted T cell fraction (not recorded which). CDR3 bases: TGCGCCAGCAGCTTGCAGCACAATGAGCAGTTCTTC. Translation gives CASSLQHNEQFF. Based on the CDR3 plus reference TRBV5-1 and TRBJ2-1, the full variable domain is KAGVTQTPRYLIKTRGQQVTLSCSPISGHRSVSWYQQTPGQGLQFLFEYFSETQRNKGNFPGRFSGRQFSNSRSEMNVSTLELGDSALYLCASSLQHNEQFFGPGTRLTVL.